This T cell receptor (beta chain) comes out of a study of control samples from healthy donors and cancer patients. Libraries were prepared by immunoSEQ multiplex PCR; TCRdb keeps only in-frame clonotypes and omits some of them. The sample shows roughly 130,000 clones, roughly 88% of them seen only once. The material sequenced was blood. The sequence derives from a man aged 45-60 years in good health.

The CDR3: CASSLSGGVDEQYF. Written as DNA, the CDR3 is TGTGCCAGCAGCTTGAGTGGGGGCGTGGACGAGCAGTACTTC. This chain connects TRBV7-3 to TRBJ2-7; perhaps TRBD1 as D (6 bases). This CDR3 contains 14 residues. CDR1 and CDR2 from the germline V gene are SGHTA and FQGTGA. Trimming removed 3 bases from V and 5 bases from J, with 14 bases in between.